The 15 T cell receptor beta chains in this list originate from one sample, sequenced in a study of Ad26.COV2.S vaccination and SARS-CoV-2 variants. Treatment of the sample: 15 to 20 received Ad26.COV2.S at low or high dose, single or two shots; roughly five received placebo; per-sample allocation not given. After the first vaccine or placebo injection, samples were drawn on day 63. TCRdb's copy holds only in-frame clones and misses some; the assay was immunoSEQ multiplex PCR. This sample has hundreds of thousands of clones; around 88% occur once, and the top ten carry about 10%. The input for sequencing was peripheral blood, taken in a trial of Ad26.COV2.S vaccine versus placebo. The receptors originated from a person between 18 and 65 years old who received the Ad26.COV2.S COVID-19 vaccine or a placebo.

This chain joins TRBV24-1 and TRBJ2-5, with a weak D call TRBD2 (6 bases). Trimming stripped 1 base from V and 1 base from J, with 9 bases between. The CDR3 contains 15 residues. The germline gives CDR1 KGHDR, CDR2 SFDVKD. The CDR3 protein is CATSDFRETQETQYF. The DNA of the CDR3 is TGTGCCACCAGTGATTTCCGGGAGACCCAAGAGACCCAGTACTTC.

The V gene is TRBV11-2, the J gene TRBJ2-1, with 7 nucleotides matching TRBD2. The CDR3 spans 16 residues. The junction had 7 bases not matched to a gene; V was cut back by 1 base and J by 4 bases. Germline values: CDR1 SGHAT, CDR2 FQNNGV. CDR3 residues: CASSLGGGLLYNEQFF. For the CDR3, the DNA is TGTGCCAGCAGCTTAGGGGGGGGTCTTCTTTACAATGAGCAGTTCTTC.

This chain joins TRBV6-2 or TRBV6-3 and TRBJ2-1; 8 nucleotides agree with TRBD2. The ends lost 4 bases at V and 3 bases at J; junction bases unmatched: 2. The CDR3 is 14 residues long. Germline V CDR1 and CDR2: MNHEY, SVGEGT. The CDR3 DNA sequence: TGTGCCAGCAGTTTAGGGACTAGCTACAATGAGCAGTTCTTC. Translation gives CASSLGTSYNEQFF.

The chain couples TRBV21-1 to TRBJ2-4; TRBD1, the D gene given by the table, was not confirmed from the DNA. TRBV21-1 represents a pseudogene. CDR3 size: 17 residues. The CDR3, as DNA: TGTGCCAGCAGCAAAAGATCGCAGGGGGATAATGAAAACATTCAGTACTTC. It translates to CASSKRSQGDNENIQYF.

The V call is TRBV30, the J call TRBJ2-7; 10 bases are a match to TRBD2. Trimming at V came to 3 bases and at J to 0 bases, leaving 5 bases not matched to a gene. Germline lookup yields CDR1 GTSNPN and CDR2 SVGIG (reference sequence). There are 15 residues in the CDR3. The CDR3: CAWRKLAGGSYEQYF. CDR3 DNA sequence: TGTGCCTGGAGGAAGTTAGCGGGAGGCTCCTACGAGCAGTACTTC.

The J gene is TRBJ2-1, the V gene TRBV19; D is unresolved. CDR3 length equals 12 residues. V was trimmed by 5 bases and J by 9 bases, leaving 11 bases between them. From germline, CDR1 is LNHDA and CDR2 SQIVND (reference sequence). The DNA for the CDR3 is TGTGCCAGTAGTCGTGAGCACTCTGAGCAGTTCTTC. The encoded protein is CASSREHSEQFF.

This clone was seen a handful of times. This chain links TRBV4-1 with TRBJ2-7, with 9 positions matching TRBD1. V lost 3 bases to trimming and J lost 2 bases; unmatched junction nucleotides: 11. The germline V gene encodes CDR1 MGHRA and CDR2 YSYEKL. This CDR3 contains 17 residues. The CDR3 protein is CASSHRLPGQGTYEQYF. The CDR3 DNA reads TGCGCCAGCAGCCATCGACTCCCGGGACAGGGTACCTACGAGCAGTACTTC.

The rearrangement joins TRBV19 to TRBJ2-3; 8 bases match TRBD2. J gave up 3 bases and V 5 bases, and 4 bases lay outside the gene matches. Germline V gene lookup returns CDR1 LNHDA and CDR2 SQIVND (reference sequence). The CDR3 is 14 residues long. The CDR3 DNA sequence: TGTGCCAGTAGTGCACGCGGGGGGACAGATACGCAGTATTTT. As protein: CASSARGGTDTQYF.

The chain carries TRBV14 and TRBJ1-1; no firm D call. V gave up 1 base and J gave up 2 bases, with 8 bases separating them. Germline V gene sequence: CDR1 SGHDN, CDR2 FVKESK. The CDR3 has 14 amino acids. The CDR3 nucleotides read TGTGCCAGCAGCCAAGGTGGCAGAAACACTGAAGCTTTCTTT. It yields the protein CASSQGGRNTEAFF.

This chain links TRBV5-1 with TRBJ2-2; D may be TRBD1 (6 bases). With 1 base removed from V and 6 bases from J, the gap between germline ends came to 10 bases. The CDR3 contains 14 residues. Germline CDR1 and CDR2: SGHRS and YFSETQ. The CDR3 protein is CASSLYAGAGELFF. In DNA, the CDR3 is TGCGCCAGCAGCTTGTATGCAGGGGCCGGGGAGCTGTTTTTT.

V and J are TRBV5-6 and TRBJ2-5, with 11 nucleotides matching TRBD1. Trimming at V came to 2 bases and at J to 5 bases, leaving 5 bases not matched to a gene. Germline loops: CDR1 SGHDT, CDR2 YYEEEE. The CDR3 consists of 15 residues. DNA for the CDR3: TGTGCCAGCAGCTTTCGGACAGGGGGCAGGGAGACCCAGTACTTC. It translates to CASSFRTGGRETQYF. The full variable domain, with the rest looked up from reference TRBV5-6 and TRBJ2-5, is DAGVTQSPTHLIKTRGQQVTLRCSPKSGHDTVSWYQQALGQGPQFIFQYYEEEERQRGNFPDRFSGHQFPNYSSELNVNALLLGDSALYLCASSFRTGGRETQYFGPGTRLLVL.

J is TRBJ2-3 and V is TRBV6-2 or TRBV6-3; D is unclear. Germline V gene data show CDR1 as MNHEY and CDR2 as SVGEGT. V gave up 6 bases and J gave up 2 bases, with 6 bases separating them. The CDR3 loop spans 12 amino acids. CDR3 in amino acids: CASSSYTDTQYF. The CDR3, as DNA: TGTGCCAGCAGCAGCTACACAGATACGCAGTATTTT.

CDR3 loop: CASSRQGASEKLFF. CDR3 DNA: TGTGCCAGCAGTCGACAGGGGGCCAGTGAAAAACTGTTTTTT. The rearrangement uses TRBV27 and TRBJ1-4; 10 nucleotides line up with TRBD1. Trimming removed 5 bases from V and 7 bases from J; junction bases left unmatched: 4. Germline CDR1 MNHEY, CDR2 SMNVEV (reference sequence). This CDR3 has 14 amino acids.

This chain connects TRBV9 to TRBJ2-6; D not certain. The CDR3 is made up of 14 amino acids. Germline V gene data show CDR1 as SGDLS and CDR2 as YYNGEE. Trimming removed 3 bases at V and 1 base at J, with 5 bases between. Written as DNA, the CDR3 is TGTGCCAGCAGCGGGCGATCTGGGGCCAACGTCCTGACTTTC. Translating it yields CASSGRSGANVLTF.

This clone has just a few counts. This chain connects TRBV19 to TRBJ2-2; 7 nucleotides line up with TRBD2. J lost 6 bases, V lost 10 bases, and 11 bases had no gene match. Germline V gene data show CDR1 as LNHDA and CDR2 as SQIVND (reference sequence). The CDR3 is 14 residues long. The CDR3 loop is CATSGLEYAGELFF. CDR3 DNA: TGTGCCACCTCCGGACTAGAGTACGCCGGGGAGCTGTTTTTT.